The 5 T cell receptor beta chains below come from one sample, sequenced in a study of regulatory T cells in long-lasting Graves disease. Time point noted: newly diagnosed GD, antithyroid drugs for less than 3 months. RNA extracted from PBMCs served as the sequencing template. Relying on iRepertoire HTBI primers and Arm-PCR of CDR3 regions, the team built TCR beta libraries. TCRdb reprocessed the multiplex PCR reads with MiXCR, giving one entry per CDR3 protein. There are 300,000 to 450,000 distinct CDR3 sequences in the sample; around 15% occur only once, and about a fifth lies in the top ten. Sequenced material: peripheral blood mononuclear cells (PBMCs), taken at new diagnosis, from a patient treated with antithyroid drugs. Source of these receptors: a female donor with Graves disease.

Many counts were recorded for this clonotype. The chain joins TRBV12-3 or TRBV12-4 to TRBJ2-4; the D gene is possibly TRBD2 (6 bases). V was pared by 5 bases and J by 9 bases, with 14 bases between. The CDR3 has 13 residues. CDR3 sequence reads: CASSPRGDGIQYF. The DNA of the CDR3 is TGTGCCAGCAGTCCGCGGGGAGATGGCATTCAGTACTTC.

This clonotype was found many times. The chain employs TRBV6-5 and TRBJ1-2; the D gene is possibly TRBD1 (5 bases). The CDR3 contains 14 residues. Between the trimmed V and J ends, which lost 2 bases and 3 bases, there was a span of 10 bases. Looked up from germline, CDR1 is MNHEY and CDR2 is SVGAGI. The CDR3 DNA sequence: TGTGCCAGCAGTTACGTCGGCAGGGACTATGGCTACACCTTC. Translation gives CASSYVGRDYGYTF.

This clonotype has only a few counts. The chain uses TRBV11-2 and TRBJ1-1, with a possible D match to TRBD1 (5 bases). The ends were cut back, 6 bases at V and 2 bases at J, with 13 bases in the middle. Germline V gene sequence: CDR1 SGHAT, CDR2 FQNNGV. The CDR3 totals 14 residues. CDR3 DNA sequence: TGTGCCAGCAGTTCAACGACAGCTAACACTGAAGCTTTCTTT. Protein: CASSSTTANTEAFF. Complete variable domain (other parts from reference TRBV11-2 and TRBJ1-1): EAGVAQSPRYKIIEKRQSVAFWCNPISGHATLYWYQQILGQGPKLLIQFQNNGVVDDSQLPKDRFSAERLKGVDSTLKIQPAKLEDSAVYLCASSSTTANTEAFFGQGTRLTVV.

This clonotype was recorded at least ten times. V and J are TRBV29-1 and TRBJ1-2; 11 nucleotides line up with TRBD1. Looked up from germline, CDR1 is SQVTM and CDR2 is ANQGSEA. Germline trimming cut 5 bases from V and 2 bases from J; bases unmatched to any gene: 1. This CDR3 has 13 residues. CDR3 nucleotide sequence: TGCAGCGTTAGGACAGGGGGCAACTATGGCTACACCTTC. Its protein product is CSVRTGGNYGYTF.

This clonotype was recorded many times. The gene calls are TRBV19 and TRBJ1-5; TRBD1 is a possible D gene (5 bases). Deletions cut 0 bases from V and 4 bases from J, with 28 bases between. This CDR3 contains 21 residues. Germline assignment: CDR1 LNHDA and CDR2 SQIVND (reference sequence). CDR3: CASSIDLSVGAGTWINQPQHF. The CDR3 nucleotides are TGTGCCAGTAGTATAGATTTATCGGTCGGGGCAGGCACTTGGATAAATCAGCCCCAGCATTTT.